This paragraph reports one TCR beta chain. A primer in the constant region served to generate TCR beta cDNA from 500 to 600 ng of total RNA. Slightly modified ARM-PCR with three nested multiplex PCR rounds yielded TCR beta libraries. TRBV1-TRBV30 forward primers paired with a C-beta reverse primer drove the first two PCR rounds, around 9 cycles each. MiXCR, applied by TCRdb to the multiplex PCR reads, yields one record per CDR3 protein. The sample has 300,000 to 350,000 distinct CDR3 sequences; 45% to 70% are singletons. The V segment lost 9 bases and the J segment 10 bases; nucleotides outside the gene matches: 16. The CDR3 consists of 15 residues. The germline V gene encodes CDR1 LNHDA and CDR2 SQIVND (reference sequence). This entry is derived from a study of tumor-infiltrating lymphocytes in primary liver carcinoma. Unsorted whole blood yielded blood RNA, and germline DNA was extracted as well.

The sample comprised peripheral blood. The clonotype was recovered from a woman between 25 and 40 years old with primary liver carcinoma and hepatitis B virus infection. The V and J genes are TRBV19 and TRBJ2-1; 9 nucleotides align to TRBD2. CDR3 in amino acids: CASQPSGTSFYEQFF. CDR3 coding DNA: TGTGCCAGCCAGCCTTCCGGGACTAGCTTCTACGAGCAGTTCTTC.